This TCR beta chain was identified during a study of blood T cell repertoires in COVID-19. About the study: The United States, Italy and Spain supplied acute and convalescent COVID-19 samples. T cells, B-cell-depleted T cells, or PBMCs provided the cDNA or gDNA that served as material.

Per the original data handling: Amplification of reference gene primers was used by the study to estimate nucleated cell counts. Assay used: immunoSEQ multiplex PCR; TCRdb lists only in-frame clones, some missing. V, J and clone size reflect that table, while D and trimming were determined from the DNA. The table shows roughly 85,000 clones, with approximately 90% occurring only once. This TCR was sampled from a man between 50 and 59 years old with active or convalescent COVID-19. The sample taken for sequencing was peripheral blood.

The DNA for the CDR3 is TGTGCCAGCAGCTCCGGGACTAGCGGGGGGGCGTCGACAGATACGCAGTATTTT. Protein product: CASSSGTSGGASTDTQYF. The chain has TRBV7-2 and TRBJ2-3; 16 positions match TRBD2. The CDR3 runs 18 residues. Losses at the gene ends were 4 bases for V and 3 bases for J; bases not matched to a gene: 7. Germline loops: CDR1 SGHTA, CDR2 FQGNSA.